This is a list of T cell receptor beta chains from one sample in a study of blood T cell repertoires in COVID-19. This table comes from immunoSEQ multiplex PCR, and its TCRdb copy is limited to in-frame clones, with some not included. Seen here are 30,000 to 35,000 clones, around 90% observed once, and the top ten hold roughly 5%. Sample: peripheral blood. These receptors were obtained from a woman between 65 and 79 years old with active COVID-19. Each CDR3 is given with its conserved first and last residue. Each record gives: CDR3 DNA, CDR3 protein, V gene, clone size, D gene, J gene, CDR3 length. D genes are given only for firm matches. Clone size is given for some rows only: seen once, a few or many times, or a class if the clone is expanded.

CDR3nt: TGTGCCAGCAGACTGCCGGGACAGAAAGTGGACTTC
CDR3aa: CASRLPGQKVDF
v_gene: TRBV11-3
abundance: .
d_gene: TRBD1
j_gene: TRBJ1-2
len: 12

CDR3nt: TGTGCCAGCAGCCCGGGACAGTTCACCGGGGAGCTGTTTTTT
CDR3aa: CASSPGQFTGELFF
v_gene: TRBV11-3
abundance: once
d_gene: TRBD1
j_gene: TRBJ2-2
len: 14

CDR3nt: TGTGCCAGCACCCTTTCCAGACGCCCTAGCCCGAACACTGAAGCTTTCTTT
CDR3aa: CASTLSRRPSPNTEAFF
v_gene: TRBV3-1/TRBV3-2
abundance: .
d_gene: .
j_gene: TRBJ1-1
len: 17

CDR3nt: TGTGCCAGCAGCCCAATCTCCGGCTACGAGCAGTACTTC
CDR3aa: CASSPISGYEQYF
v_gene: TRBV11-2
abundance: few
d_gene: .
j_gene: TRBJ2-7
len: 13

CDR3nt: TGTGCCAGCAGGGACAGGGGAACTAATGAAAAACTGTTTTTT
CDR3aa: CASRDRGTNEKLFF
v_gene: TRBV2
abundance: once
d_gene: TRBD1
j_gene: TRBJ1-4
len: 14

CDR3nt: TGTGCCAGCAGCCCACGATGGGGGCCTGGCACTGAAGCTTTCTTT
CDR3aa: CASSPRWGPGTEAFF
v_gene: TRBV9
abundance: .
d_gene: .
j_gene: TRBJ1-1
len: 15

CDR3nt: TGTGCCAGCTCACCACCGAATTCCTACAGCCTTAAAAATGAAAAACTGTTTTTT
CDR3aa: CASSPPNSYSLKNEKLFF
v_gene: TRBV18
abundance: .
d_gene: .
j_gene: TRBJ1-4
len: 18

CDR3nt: TGTGCCAGCAGCCAGGGGAGGAGGCAAGAAGCTTTCTTT
CDR3aa: CASSQGRRQEAFF
v_gene: TRBV3-1/TRBV3-2
abundance: .
d_gene: .
j_gene: TRBJ1-1
len: 13

CDR3nt: TGTGCCAGCAGCCCTGACAGGACCTATGGCTACACCTTC
CDR3aa: CASSPDRTYGYTF
v_gene: TRBV6-6
abundance: .
d_gene: .
j_gene: TRBJ1-2
len: 13

CDR3nt: TGTGCCAGCAAAACTCAAGAGACCCAGTACTTC
CDR3aa: CASKTQETQYF
v_gene: TRBV2
abundance: .
d_gene: .
j_gene: TRBJ2-5
len: 11

CDR3nt: TGCGCCAGCAGCCTAACGGGACAGAACACCGGGGAGCTGTTTTTT
CDR3aa: CASSLTGQNTGELFF
v_gene: TRBV4-1
abundance: .
d_gene: .
j_gene: TRBJ2-2
len: 15

CDR3nt: TGTGCCATCAGGGACACAAGCTCCTACGAGCAGTACTTC
CDR3aa: CAIRDTSSYEQYF
v_gene: TRBV10-3
abundance: .
d_gene: .
j_gene: TRBJ2-7
len: 13

CDR3nt: TGTGCCAGCAGCCCGCGGGGGGCCCGCGGAGATACGCAGTATTTT
CDR3aa: CASSPRGARGDTQYF
v_gene: TRBV7-6
abundance: .
d_gene: TRBD2
j_gene: TRBJ2-3
len: 15

CDR3nt: TGTGCCAGCAGTAACCCGGGACTAGCGGCCTCCTACGAGCAGTACTTC
CDR3aa: CASSNPGLAASYEQYF
v_gene: TRBV6-2/TRBV6-3
abundance: .
d_gene: TRBD2
j_gene: TRBJ2-7
len: 16

CDR3nt: TGTGCCAGCAGCTTAGTATCCGGGAGCTACGAGCAGTACTTC
CDR3aa: CASSLVSGSYEQYF
v_gene: TRBV11-2
abundance: .
d_gene: .
j_gene: TRBJ2-7
len: 14

CDR3nt: TGCGCCAGCAGCCAGTCCTACGTGGAGGACTATGGCTACACCTTC
CDR3aa: CASSQSYVEDYGYTF
v_gene: TRBV4-3
abundance: .
d_gene: .
j_gene: TRBJ1-2
len: 15

CDR3nt: TGTGCCAGCAGCTTGGTTGGGACAGGGGCGTACGAGCAGTACTTC
CDR3aa: CASSLVGTGAYEQYF
v_gene: TRBV5-4
abundance: few
d_gene: TRBD1
j_gene: TRBJ2-7
len: 15

CDR3nt: TGTGCCAGCACCATTACAGGGATGAACACTGAAGCTTTCTTT
CDR3aa: CASTITGMNTEAFF
v_gene: TRBV28
abundance: once
d_gene: .
j_gene: TRBJ1-1
len: 14

CDR3nt: TGTGCCAGCAGTACTAGGAGATCTAATGAGCAGTTCTTC
CDR3aa: CASSTRRSNEQFF
v_gene: TRBV6-2/TRBV6-3
abundance: .
d_gene: .
j_gene: TRBJ2-1
len: 13

CDR3nt: TGTGCCAGCAGTTTATTGGCGGGGGTTAACTACGAGCAGTACTTC
CDR3aa: CASSLLAGVNYEQYF
v_gene: TRBV28
abundance: .
d_gene: TRBD2
j_gene: TRBJ2-7
len: 15

CDR3nt: TGTGCCAGCAGCCTCAGGCGGACAGGGGGTAAGGGGACCCAGTACTTC
CDR3aa: CASSLRRTGGKGTQYF
v_gene: TRBV28
abundance: .
d_gene: TRBD1
j_gene: TRBJ2-5
len: 16

CDR3nt: TGCGCCAGCAGCCCTGAGGATAGGGGTGGGCCCCAGCATTTT
CDR3aa: CASSPEDRGGPQHF
v_gene: TRBV4-1
abundance: few
d_gene: .
j_gene: TRBJ1-5
len: 14

CDR3nt: TGCAGTGCTAGTACATCGGGATTTCAAGCTTTCTTT
CDR3aa: CSASTSGFQAFF
v_gene: TRBV20-1
abundance: .
d_gene: .
j_gene: TRBJ1-1
len: 12

CDR3nt: TGCGCCAGCAGCTTGACAGGGATGGGGACCCAGTACTTC
CDR3aa: CASSLTGMGTQYF
v_gene: TRBV5-1
abundance: .
d_gene: .
j_gene: TRBJ2-5
len: 13

CDR3nt: TGTGCCAGCAGCTTGAACTACAGGGAGCAGTACTTC
CDR3aa: CASSLNYREQYF
v_gene: TRBV5-4
abundance: .
d_gene: .
j_gene: TRBJ2-7
len: 12

CDR3nt: TGTGCCACCCAGACGGGGAACACTGAAGCTTTCTTT
CDR3aa: CATQTGNTEAFF
v_gene: TRBV6-5
abundance: once
d_gene: .
j_gene: TRBJ1-1
len: 12

CDR3nt: TGCGCCAGCAGTCGGCAGGGCGAGCAGTACTTC
CDR3aa: CASSRQGEQYF
v_gene: TRBV5-1
abundance: .
d_gene: .
j_gene: TRBJ2-7
len: 11

CDR3nt: TGTGCCAGCTCCCTTCGACTAGCCTACGAGCAGTACTTC
CDR3aa: CASSLRLAYEQYF
v_gene: TRBV18
abundance: once
d_gene: .
j_gene: TRBJ2-7
len: 13

CDR3nt: TGCGCCAGCAGCTTGGAGGGGCGGCCTGGCACAGATACGCAGTATTTT
CDR3aa: CASSLEGRPGTDTQYF
v_gene: TRBV5-1
abundance: .
d_gene: .
j_gene: TRBJ2-3
len: 16

CDR3nt: TGTGCCAGCAGCTTCAATCCAGGCAGTGATACGCAGTATTTT
CDR3aa: CASSFNPGSDTQYF
v_gene: TRBV7-2
abundance: .
d_gene: .
j_gene: TRBJ2-3
len: 14

CDR3nt: TGTGCCAGCAGCCGTAGCGGGGAAGAGACCCAGTACTTC
CDR3aa: CASSRSGEETQYF
v_gene: TRBV7-3
abundance: .
d_gene: TRBD2
j_gene: TRBJ2-5
len: 13

CDR3nt: TGTGCCAGCAGCTCTCTACGGACCGGGGAGCTGTTTTTT
CDR3aa: CASSSLRTGELFF
v_gene: TRBV5-4
abundance: .
d_gene: .
j_gene: TRBJ2-2
len: 13

CDR3nt: TGTGCCAGCAGTTGGGGACAGGGCCACGAGCAGTACTTC
CDR3aa: CASSWGQGHEQYF
v_gene: TRBV28
abundance: .
d_gene: TRBD1
j_gene: TRBJ2-7
len: 13